Following are 19 T cell receptor beta chains from one sample sequenced in a study of control samples from healthy donors and cancer patients. Data came from immunoSEQ multiplex PCR; TCRdb stores just in-frame clones and leaves some out. The sample lists 100,000 to 150,000 clones, more than 85% occurring once. The sample consisted of blood. These receptors were collected from a man younger than 35 in good health.

The chain employs TRBV30 and TRBJ1-1; unclear D gene. The V gene lost 2 bases and the J gene lost 1 base, with 8 bases spanning the gap. CDR1 is GTSNPN and CDR2 is SVGIG in the germline V gene (reference sequence). This CDR3 has 13 residues. The CDR3 DNA reads TGTGCCTGGAGTAGAAACTGGAACACTGAAGCTTTCTTT. It yields the protein CAWSRNWNTEAFF.

V usage is TRBV10-2 and J usage is TRBJ1-1; unclear D gene. The V end lost 0 bases, the J end lost 0 bases, and 5 bases lay between the germline ends. Germline V CDR1 and CDR2: WSHSY, SAAADI. The CDR3 is made up of 14 amino acids. As DNA, the CDR3 is TGCGCCAGCAGTGAGTCTAAGATGAACACTGAAGCTTTCTTT. Translating it yields CASSESKMNTEAFF.

The genes are TRBV5-6 and TRBJ2-1; no definite D call. The CDR3 covers 11 residues. V was clipped by 7 bases and J by 8 bases, with 10 bases between them. Germline V gene sequence: CDR1 SGHDT, CDR2 YYEEEE. For the CDR3, the DNA is TGTGCCAGCGTATCAAGCGATGAGCAGTTCTTC. This gives the protein CASVSSDEQFF.

The chain is built from TRBV7-9 and TRBJ1-2; tentatively, D is TRBD1 (6 bases). This CDR3 is 18 amino acids long. The V end lost 4 bases, the J end lost 5 bases, and 26 bases lay between the germline ends. CDR1 SEHNR and CDR2 FQNEAQ come from the germline V gene (reference sequence). CDR3 nucleotides: TGTGCCAGCAGCTCTCTCCCGCATCAGACAGGATTAAGTTATGGCTACACCTTC. Amino acid sequence: CASSSLPHQTGLSYGYTF.

The chain combines TRBV3-1 (or the pseudogene TRBV3-2) with TRBJ2-7; D ambiguous. CDR1 LGHDT and CDR2 YNNKEL come from the germline V gene (reference sequence). Trimming cost V 5 bases and J 2 bases, with 10 bases left between them. CDR3 length equals 13 residues. This chain's CDR3 is CASSESSPYEQYF. CDR3 coding DNA: TGTGCCAGCAGCGAATCGTCTCCCTACGAGCAGTACTTC.

The chain recombines TRBV2 with TRBJ2-7, with D possibly TRBD2 on 6 matching bases. This CDR3 region has 15 residues. The V end was cut by 8 bases, the J end by 4 bases, with 21 bases between. Germline V lookup: CDR1 SNHLY, CDR2 FYNNEI. In DNA form, the CDR3 reads TGTGCCAGCCATCTAACGGGACTGGATTTTTACGAGCAGTACTTC. Protein: CASHLTGLDFYEQYF.

The chain recombines TRBV3-1 (or the pseudogene TRBV3-2) with TRBJ2-5; D remains ambiguous. The CDR3 runs 19 residues. V gave up 1 base and J gave up 0 bases, with 21 bases separating them. Germline V CDR1 and CDR2: LGHDT, YNNKEL (reference sequence). The DNA for the CDR3 is TGTGCCAGCAGCCAAGTTATCGGCCGTAAAGAGCCCGACCAAGAGACCCAGTACTTC. Protein product: CASSQVIGRKEPDQETQYF.

Only one count was recorded for this clone. This rearrangement joins TRBV25-1 to TRBJ1-2; TRBD1 matches at 7 bases. After removal of 1 base from V and 8 bases from J, the junction contained 13 bases not matched to a gene. This CDR3 contains 16 residues. The germline V gene has CDR1 MGHDK and CDR2 SYGVNS. CDR3 sequence (DNA): TGTGCCAGCAGTGAATTTTATGGGACAGACTATAGGGGCTACACCTTC. Its translation: CASSEFYGTDYRGYTF.

The chain combines TRBV19 with TRBJ2-5; D call uncertain. Germline V lookup: CDR1 LNHDA, CDR2 SQIVND (reference sequence). This CDR3 is 15 amino acids long. Between the trimmed V and J ends, which lost 3 bases and 5 bases, there was a span of 16 bases. The CDR3 is CASSITGQSRETQYF. The CDR3 coding sequence is TGTGCCAGTAGTATCACGGGCCAGTCCAGGGAGACCCAGTACTTC.

The rearrangement uses TRBV9 and TRBJ2-2; D is unclear. There are 15 residues in the CDR3. Germline loops: CDR1 SGDLS, CDR2 YYNGEE. The germline V and J ends were trimmed by 3 bases and 3 bases, with 12 bases remaining between them. CDR3 in DNA: TGTGCCAGCAGCGGGCATGATTCCCACACCGGGGAGCTGTTTTTT. Its protein is CASSGHDSHTGELFF.

The V call is TRBV27, the J call TRBJ2-5; 10 nucleotides line up with TRBD2. Unmatched junction bases numbered 5, after V lost 5 bases and J lost 5 bases. Germline V CDR1 and CDR2: MNHEY, SMNVEV (reference sequence). CDR3 length: 14 residues. The CDR3 protein is CASSPLTSGETQYF. For the CDR3, the DNA is TGTGCCAGCAGTCCCTTGACTAGCGGGGAGACCCAGTACTTC.

The J gene is TRBJ2-1, the V gene TRBV6-5; tentatively, D is TRBD2 (6 bases). Germline V gene data show CDR1 as MNHEY and CDR2 as SVGAGI. Between the trimmed V and J ends, which lost 6 bases and 1 base, there was a span of 13 bases. The CDR3 spans 15 residues. This CDR3 is CASSGTRPSYNEQFF. Here the CDR3 DNA reads TGTGCCAGCAGCGGGACTCGCCCTTCCTACAATGAGCAGTTCTTC.

The chain links TRBV9 to TRBJ2-7; D may be TRBD1 (5 bases). CDR1 and CDR2 (germline): SGDLS, YYNGEE. V was clipped by 4 bases and J by 6 bases, with 14 bases between them. The CDR3 extends over 13 amino acids. CDR3 coding DNA: TGTGCCAGCAGCCCCCGAACAGGTTTCGAGCAGTACTTC. Its translation: CASSPRTGFEQYF. The complete variable domain, with remaining parts taken from reference TRBV9 and TRBJ2-7, reads DSGVTQTPKHLITATGQRVTLRCSPRSGDLSVYWYQQSLDQGLQFLIQYYNGEERAKGNILERFSAQQFPDLHSELNLSSLELGDSALYFCASSPRTGFEQYFGPGTRLTVT.

The chain recombines TRBV6-1 with TRBJ1-6; a possible D gene is TRBD1 (5 bases). CDR1 and CDR2 (germline): MNHNS, SASEGT. Deletions cut 4 bases from V and 4 bases from J, with 17 bases between. This CDR3 contains 17 residues. CDR3 nucleotide sequence: TGTGCCAGCAGTGTTCCTCCCGGGACTGGATATAATTCACCCCTCCACTTT. Encoded protein: CASSVPPGTGYNSPLHF.

This clone was counted once. V gene TRBV10-2 combines with J gene TRBJ2-1; weak D call: TRBD1 (7 bases). CDR1 WSHSY and CDR2 SAAADI come from the germline V gene. V lost 3 bases, J lost 8 bases, and 11 bases lay in between. This CDR3 region has 13 residues. The CDR3 loop reads CASSDSRGDEQFF. The CDR3 nucleotides are TGCGCCAGCAGTGATTCCAGGGGGGATGAGCAGTTCTTC.

This sequence joins TRBV5-1 and TRBJ1-1, with 8 bases identical to TRBD1. Germline loops: CDR1 SGHRS, CDR2 YFSETQ. The ends lost 3 bases at V and 0 bases at J; junction bases unmatched: 10. The CDR3 is 17 residues long. The CDR3 DNA sequence: TGCGCCAGCAGCTCCCTGACAGGGGCGCCTATGAACACTGAAGCTTTCTTT. Its translation: CASSSLTGAPMNTEAFF. The full variable domain, rest sourced from reference TRBV5-1 and TRBJ1-1, is KAGVTQTPRYLIKTRGQQVTLSCSPISGHRSVSWYQQTPGQGLQFLFEYFSETQRNKGNFPGRFSGRQFSNSRSEMNVSTLELGDSALYLCASSSLTGAPMNTEAFFGQGTRLTVV.

J is TRBJ2-7 and V is TRBV5-6; 7 bases match TRBD1. The ends lost 4 bases at V and 2 bases at J; junction bases unmatched: 6. The germline gives CDR1 SGHDT, CDR2 YYEEEE. This CDR3 region has 14 residues. The CDR3 nucleotides are TGTGCCAGCAGCAACCGACAGGGAACCTACGAGCAGTACTTC. Translated, it gives CASSNRQGTYEQYF.

The rearrangement uses TRBV19 and TRBJ1-1, with D unresolved. Germline V gives CDR1 LNHDA, CDR2 SQIVND (reference sequence). The CDR3 loop spans 18 amino acids. The V and J ends lost 2 bases and 0 bases respectively, with 19 bases between them. The CDR3 bases are TGTGCCAGTAGTATAAGGAGGGTACCCCACAGTTTGAACACTGAAGCTTTCTTT. This codes for CASSIRRVPHSLNTEAFF.

The chain joins TRBV19 to TRBJ1-4; D is unclear. From germline, CDR1 is LNHDA and CDR2 SQIVND (reference sequence). The V and J ends lost 3 bases and 3 bases respectively, with 14 bases between them. This CDR3 comprises 16 residues. CDR3: CASSIRERFPNEKLFF. The CDR3, as DNA: TGTGCCAGTAGTATCCGGGAAAGGTTCCCTAATGAAAAACTGTTTTTT.